This paragraph covers one T cell receptor (beta chain) sequence. This CDR3 is built from 14 residues. Trimming took 2 bases from V and 0 from J, leaving 8 bases between them. The V gene's germline CDR1 is GTSNPN and CDR2 SVGIG (reference sequence). The data were taken from a study of CD8+ T cells in alopecia areata. RNA extraction and reverse transcription yielded cDNA as sequencing template. Only in-frame clones appear in the TCRdb table, and some are missing; sequencing was by immunoSEQ multiplex PCR. The sample includes around 140,000 clones, approximately 51% of them seen just once. V usage is TRBV30 and J usage is TRBJ1-3; D is uncertain. This receptor was obtained from a human donor with alopecia areata. The source was CD4+ T cells sorted from blood, collected at week 0. CDR3 amino acids: CAWSIDSSGNTIYF. The CDR3 DNA sequence: TGTGCCTGGAGTATAGATAGCTCTGGAAACACCATATATTTT.